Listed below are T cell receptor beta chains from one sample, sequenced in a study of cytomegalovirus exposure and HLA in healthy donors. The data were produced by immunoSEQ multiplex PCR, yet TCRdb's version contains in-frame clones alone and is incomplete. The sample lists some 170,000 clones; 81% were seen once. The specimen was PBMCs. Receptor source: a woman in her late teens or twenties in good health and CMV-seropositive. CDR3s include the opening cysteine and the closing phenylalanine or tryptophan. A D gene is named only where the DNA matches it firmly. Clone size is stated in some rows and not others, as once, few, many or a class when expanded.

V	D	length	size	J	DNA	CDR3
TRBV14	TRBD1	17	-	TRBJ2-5	TGTGCCAGCAGCCAAGATCTTATCAGGGGGCCCTGGGAGACCCAGTACTTC	CASSQDLIRGPWETQYF
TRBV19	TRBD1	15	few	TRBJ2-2	TGTGCCAGTAGTATAAGGACAGGGCGCGGCGGGGAGCTGTTTTTT	CASSIRTGRGGELFF
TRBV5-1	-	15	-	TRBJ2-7	TGCGCCAGCAGCGGTGGGTTGGGGGCCAACGGGGAGCAGTACTTC	CASSGGLGANGEQYF
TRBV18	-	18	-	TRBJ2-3	TGTGCCAGCTCACCGATGGACAGCCGGATCCCTAGCACAGATACGCAGTATTTT	CASSPMDSRIPSTDTQYF
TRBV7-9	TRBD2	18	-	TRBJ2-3	TGTGCCAACGAGCTAGGGGGCGGGACTAGCGGAAACACAGATACGCAGTATTTT	CANELGGGTSGNTDTQYF
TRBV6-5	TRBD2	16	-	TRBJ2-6	TGTGCCAGCAGTTACTCATTCCCGGGAGGTGCCAACGTCCTGACTTTC	CASSYSFPGGANVLTF
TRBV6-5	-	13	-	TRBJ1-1	TGTGCCAGCAGCCACCCCGGGAGTGTCACAGCTTTCTTT	CASSHPGSVTAFF
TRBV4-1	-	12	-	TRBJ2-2	TGCGCCAGCAGCCAACCTCTCGGGGAGCTGTTTTTT	CASSQPLGELFF
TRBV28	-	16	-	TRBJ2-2	TGTGCCAGCAGTCCTCTCGGCGGGGGCTCCCCCGGGGAGCTGTTTTTT	CASSPLGGGSPGELFF
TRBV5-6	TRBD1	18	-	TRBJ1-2	TGTGCCAGCAGCTCAACTCAGACTTCAGGGGGCTCGCTATATGGCTACACCTTC	CASSSTQTSGGSLYGYTF
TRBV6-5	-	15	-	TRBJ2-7	TGTGCCAGCAGTTACAGACACGCGAACTCCTACGAGCAGTACTTC	CASSYRHANSYEQYF
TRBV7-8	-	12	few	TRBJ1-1	TGTGCCAGCAGTTCCGACAGCCCTGAAGCTTTCTTT	CASSSDSPEAFF
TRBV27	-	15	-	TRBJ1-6	TGTGCCAGCAGTTTACAGGGCTCCTATAATTCACCCCTCCACTTT	CASSLQGSYNSPLHF
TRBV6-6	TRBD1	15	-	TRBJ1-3	TGTGCCAGCAGTTACGGGACAGCTTCTGGAAACACCATATATTTT	CASSYGTASGNTIYF
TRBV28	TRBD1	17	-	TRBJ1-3	TGTGCCAGCAGGGGGGTGACAGGGGCTTTCTCTGGAAACACCATATATTTT	CASRGVTGAFSGNTIYF
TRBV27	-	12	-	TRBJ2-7	TGTGCCAGCACCGGTAACTCCTACGAGCAGTACTTC	CASTGNSYEQYF
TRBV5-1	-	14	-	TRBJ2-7	TGCGCCAGCAGCTTCGACAGCAGCTCCTACGAGCAGTACTTC	CASSFDSSSYEQYF
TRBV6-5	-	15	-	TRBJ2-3	TGTGCCAGCGGCTTTGATCTGGGGCTCACAGATACGCAGTATTTT	CASGFDLGLTDTQYF
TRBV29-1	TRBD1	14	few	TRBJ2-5	TGCAGCGTTGAAGAGGGGACAGGGCAAGAGACCCAGTACTTC	CSVEEGTGQETQYF
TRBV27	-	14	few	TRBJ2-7	TGTGCCAGCAGAACTGACAGCCCTAGTGGTGAGCAGTACTTC	CASRTDSPSGEQYF
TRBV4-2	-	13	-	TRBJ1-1	TGTGCCAGCAGCCAAGAAGAGGTCAGGGCCGCTTTCTTT	CASSQEEVRAAFF
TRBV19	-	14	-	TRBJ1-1	TGTGCCAGCAAAGTAGGAGGGAGAGATACTGAAGCTTTCTTT	CASKVGGRDTEAFF
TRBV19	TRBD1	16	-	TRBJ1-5	TGTGCCAGCAACACCGGGAGGGACAGTATTACTCAGCCCCAGCATTTT	CASNTGRDSITQPQHF
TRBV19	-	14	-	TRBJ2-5	TGTGCCAGTAGTATACAGGGGCGAGGGGAGACCCAGTACTTC	CASSIQGRGETQYF
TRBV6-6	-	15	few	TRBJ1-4	TGTGCCAGCAGTTACTCGGGGCAGATAAATGAAAAACTGTTTTTT	CASSYSGQINEKLFF
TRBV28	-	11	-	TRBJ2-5	TGTGCCAGCAGAACTGGTGTGACCCAGTACTTC	CASRTGVTQYF
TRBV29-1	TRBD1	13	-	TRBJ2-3	TGCAGCGTTACATTCAGGGGGCTAGATACGCAGTATTTT	CSVTFRGLDTQYF
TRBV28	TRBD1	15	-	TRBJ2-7	TGTGCCAGCAGTCCCCTCGGGACAGGGCTGAACGAGCAGTACTTC	CASSPLGTGLNEQYF
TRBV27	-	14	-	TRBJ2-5	TGTGCCAGCAGCCCTGCTGGGGAGACTAAAGATGAGTACTTC	CASSPAGETKDEYF
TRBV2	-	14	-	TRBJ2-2	TGTGCCAGCAGTGAAGTAAGGGGCGCCGGGGAGCTGTTTTTT	CASSEVRGAGELFF
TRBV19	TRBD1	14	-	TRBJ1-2	TGTGCCAGTAGTATAGGGGACAGGGCGACACCCACGACCTTC	CASSIGDRATPTTF
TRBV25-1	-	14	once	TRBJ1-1	TGTGCCAGCAGTGGTATGGGGGCTAGCGGTAGGGCTTTCTTT	CASSGMGASGRAFF
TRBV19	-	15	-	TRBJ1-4	TGTGCCAGTAGATCCACAGGTTCAACTAATGAAAAACTGTTTTTT	CASRSTGSTNEKLFF
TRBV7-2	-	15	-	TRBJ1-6	TGTGCCAGCAGCCCCTCGAGTGTTTCAGGATCACCCCTCCACTTT	CASSPSSVSGSPLHF
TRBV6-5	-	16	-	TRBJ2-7	TGTGCCAGCAGTTACTCAGGACAGATGGGCTCCTACGAGCAGTACTTC	CASSYSGQMGSYEQYF
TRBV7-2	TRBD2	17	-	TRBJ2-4	TGTGCCAGCAGCTTAGGAATTGGCGGGGGGGACTTTAACATTCAGTACTTC	CASSLGIGGGDFNIQYF
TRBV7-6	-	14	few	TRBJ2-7	TGTGCCAGCAGCTTAGGTCACGGCTCCTACGAGCAGTACTTC	CASSLGHGSYEQYF
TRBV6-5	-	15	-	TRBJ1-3	TGTGCCAGCAGTTACTCGGAGGGTCTCGGAAACACCATATATTTT	CASSYSEGLGNTIYF
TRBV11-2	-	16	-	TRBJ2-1	TGTGCCAGCAGCTTAGGCTTTCTAGGACTTCTCAATGAGCAGTTCTTC	CASSLGFLGLLNEQFF
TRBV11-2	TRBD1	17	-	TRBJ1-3	TGTGCCAGCAGCTTAGGGGACAGAAGTTACTCTGGAAACACCATATATTTT	CASSLGDRSYSGNTIYF
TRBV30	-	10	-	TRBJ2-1	TGTGCTTCTACCCCGACACCGCCGTTCTTC	CASTPTPPFF
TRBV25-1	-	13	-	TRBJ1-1	TGTGCCAGCAGTGATTCAGGGGTCGCTGAAGCTTTCTTT	CASSDSGVAEAFF
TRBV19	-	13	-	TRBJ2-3	TGTGCCAGCCGGGGGACAGGCACAGATACGCAGTATTTT	CASRGTGTDTQYF
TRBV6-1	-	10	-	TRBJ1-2	TGTGCCAGCAGCCTAAATGGCTACACCTTC	CASSLNGYTF
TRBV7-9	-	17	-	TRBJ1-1	TGTGCCAGCAGCTTAAGTGGGGGGTCCAGACCGAACACTGAAGCTTTCTTT	CASSLSGGSRPNTEAFF
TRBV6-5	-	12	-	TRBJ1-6	TGTGCCAGCATGACAGCGAATTCACCCCTCCACTTT	CASMTANSPLHF
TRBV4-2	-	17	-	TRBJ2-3	TGTGCCAGCAGCCAAGAGTGGGGGGGGGCTAGCACAGATACGCAGTATTTT	CASSQEWGGASTDTQYF
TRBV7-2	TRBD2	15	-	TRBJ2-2	TGTGCCAGCAGCTCATTTAGCGGGGACACCGGGGAGCTGTTTTTT	CASSSFSGDTGELFF
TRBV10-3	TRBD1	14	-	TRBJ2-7	TGTGCCATCGTACCGGGACAGGGGCAGCACGAGCAGTACTTC	CAIVPGQGQHEQYF
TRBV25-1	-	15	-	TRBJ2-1	TGTGCCAGCAGTGCCGTCCTAAGATCCTACAATGAGCAGTTCTTC	CASSAVLRSYNEQFF
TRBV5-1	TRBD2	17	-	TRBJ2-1	TGCGCCAGCAGCTTAAGTGGGGGACTAGCGGGGGCCAATGAGCAGTTCTTC	CASSLSGGLAGANEQFF
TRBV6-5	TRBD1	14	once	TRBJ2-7	TGTGCCAGCAAACCGGGACAGAGCTCCTACGAGCAGTACTTC	CASKPGQSSYEQYF
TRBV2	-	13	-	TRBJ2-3	TGTGCCGGAGAAAGGTCCGGGGCAGATACGCAGTATTTT	CAGERSGADTQYF
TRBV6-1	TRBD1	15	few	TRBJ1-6	TGTGCCAGCAGTGAAATCACAGGGGATAATTCACCCCTCCACTTT	CASSEITGDNSPLHF
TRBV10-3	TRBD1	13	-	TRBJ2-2	TGTGCCATTTGGACAGGTCTGAACGGGGAGCTGTTTTTT	CAIWTGLNGELFF
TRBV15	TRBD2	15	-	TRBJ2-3	TGTGCCACCAGCAGCGGGACTAGGGATTCAGTCACGCAGTATTTT	CATSSGTRDSVTQYF
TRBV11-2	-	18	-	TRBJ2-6	TGTGCCAGCAGCTTAGCCTTCCGGGGGTTAACGGGGGCCAACGTCCTGACTTTC	CASSLAFRGLTGANVLTF
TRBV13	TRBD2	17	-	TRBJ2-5	TGTGCCAGCAGCTTAGGCACCATCGGGGGGGCGAGAGAGACCCAGTACTTC	CASSLGTIGGARETQYF
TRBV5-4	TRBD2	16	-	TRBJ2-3	TGTGCCAGCAGCTTGGCGGGGGGGCACAGCACAGATACGCAGTATTTT	CASSLAGGHSTDTQYF